This T cell receptor (beta chain) was captured in a study of cytomegalovirus exposure and HLA in healthy donors. Study-level findings and limits: Being indistinguishable, some V segments were excluded, TRBV6-2 and TRBV6-3 among them.

Both 60 Vbeta primers and 13 Jbeta primers went into the PCR. TCRdb's table, derived via immunoSEQ multiplex PCR, lists solely in-frame clones and lacks some. Here the sample spans tens of thousands of clones, about 72% being singletons. CDR3 size: 17 residues. From germline, CDR1 is SEHNR and CDR2 FQNEAQ (reference sequence). J was trimmed by 1 base and V by 1 base; bases with no gene match: 7. About this clone: Its cognate antigen is unknown.

The chain recombines TRBV7-9 with TRBJ2-3, with TRBD2 identical over 8 bases. This TCR was recovered from a woman in her 30s in good health and CMV-seropositive. Sequencing was done on a sample of PBMCs. The CDR3 DNA sequence: TGTGCCAGCAGCTTAGGATTAGCGGGAACTCGCACAGATACGCAGTATTTT. It codes for CASSLGLAGTRTDTQYF.